The 2 T cell receptor beta chains reported below all come from one sample, sequenced in a study of radiotherapy plus CTLA-4 blockade in lung cancer. The table came from immunoSEQ multiplex PCR; TCRdb's copy has only in-frame clones and leaves some out. The sample carries about 51,000 clones, around 79% recorded once. The sample was peripheral blood, taken from a patient treated with radiotherapy plus ipilimumab. The receptors here all came from a human donor with non-small cell lung cancer who had a complete response to radiotherapy plus ipilimumab.

J is TRBJ1-4 and V is TRBV9, with 7 nucleotides matching TRBD1. Germline V lookup: CDR1 SGDLS, CDR2 YYNGEE. This CDR3 is built from 15 residues. J gave up 6 bases and V 0 bases, and 5 bases lay outside the gene matches. Written as DNA, the CDR3 is TGTGCCAGCAGCGTAGAGGGGGACAGCTATGAAAAACTGTTTTTT. The encoded protein is CASSVEGDSYEKLFF.

This clone came up a few times. This sequence joins TRBV27 and TRBJ2-5; the D gene is possibly TRBD1 (6 bases). Germline V gives CDR1 MNHEY, CDR2 SMNVEV (reference sequence). The CDR3 spans 13 residues. Trimming cost V 4 bases and J 4 bases, with 10 bases left between them. DNA of the CDR3: TGTGCCAGCAGTTCACAGGGTCGAGAGACCCAGTACTTC. It yields the protein CASSSQGRETQYF.